The sequence of this T cell receptor (beta chain) was determined in a study of shared clonotypes between healthy human individuals. When replicate PCRs were run on sorted subsets, they used roughly 0.2 ug DNA, about 30,000 T cell genomes. Some clones are missing from TCRdb's copy, which holds only in-frame ones; the method was immunoSEQ multiplex PCR. The top ten hold about 0.4% of the sample, which has fewer than 1.6 million clones, 98% seen once. This clone has a single count. In germline, CDR1 is MNHNS, CDR2 SASEGT. The V gene lost 3 bases and the J gene lost 6 bases, with 11 bases spanning the gap. The CDR3 covers 13 residues.

The TCR originated in a man aged 30-40 years in good health. Material for sequencing was naive CD4+ T cells sorted from blood. As for subset: CD45RA+ positively selected. The chain uses TRBV6-1 and TRBJ1-1; D ambiguous. Here the CDR3 reads CASSENRVSEAFF. CDR3 DNA sequence: TGTGCCAGCAGTGAGAACAGAGTCTCTGAAGCTTTCTTT.